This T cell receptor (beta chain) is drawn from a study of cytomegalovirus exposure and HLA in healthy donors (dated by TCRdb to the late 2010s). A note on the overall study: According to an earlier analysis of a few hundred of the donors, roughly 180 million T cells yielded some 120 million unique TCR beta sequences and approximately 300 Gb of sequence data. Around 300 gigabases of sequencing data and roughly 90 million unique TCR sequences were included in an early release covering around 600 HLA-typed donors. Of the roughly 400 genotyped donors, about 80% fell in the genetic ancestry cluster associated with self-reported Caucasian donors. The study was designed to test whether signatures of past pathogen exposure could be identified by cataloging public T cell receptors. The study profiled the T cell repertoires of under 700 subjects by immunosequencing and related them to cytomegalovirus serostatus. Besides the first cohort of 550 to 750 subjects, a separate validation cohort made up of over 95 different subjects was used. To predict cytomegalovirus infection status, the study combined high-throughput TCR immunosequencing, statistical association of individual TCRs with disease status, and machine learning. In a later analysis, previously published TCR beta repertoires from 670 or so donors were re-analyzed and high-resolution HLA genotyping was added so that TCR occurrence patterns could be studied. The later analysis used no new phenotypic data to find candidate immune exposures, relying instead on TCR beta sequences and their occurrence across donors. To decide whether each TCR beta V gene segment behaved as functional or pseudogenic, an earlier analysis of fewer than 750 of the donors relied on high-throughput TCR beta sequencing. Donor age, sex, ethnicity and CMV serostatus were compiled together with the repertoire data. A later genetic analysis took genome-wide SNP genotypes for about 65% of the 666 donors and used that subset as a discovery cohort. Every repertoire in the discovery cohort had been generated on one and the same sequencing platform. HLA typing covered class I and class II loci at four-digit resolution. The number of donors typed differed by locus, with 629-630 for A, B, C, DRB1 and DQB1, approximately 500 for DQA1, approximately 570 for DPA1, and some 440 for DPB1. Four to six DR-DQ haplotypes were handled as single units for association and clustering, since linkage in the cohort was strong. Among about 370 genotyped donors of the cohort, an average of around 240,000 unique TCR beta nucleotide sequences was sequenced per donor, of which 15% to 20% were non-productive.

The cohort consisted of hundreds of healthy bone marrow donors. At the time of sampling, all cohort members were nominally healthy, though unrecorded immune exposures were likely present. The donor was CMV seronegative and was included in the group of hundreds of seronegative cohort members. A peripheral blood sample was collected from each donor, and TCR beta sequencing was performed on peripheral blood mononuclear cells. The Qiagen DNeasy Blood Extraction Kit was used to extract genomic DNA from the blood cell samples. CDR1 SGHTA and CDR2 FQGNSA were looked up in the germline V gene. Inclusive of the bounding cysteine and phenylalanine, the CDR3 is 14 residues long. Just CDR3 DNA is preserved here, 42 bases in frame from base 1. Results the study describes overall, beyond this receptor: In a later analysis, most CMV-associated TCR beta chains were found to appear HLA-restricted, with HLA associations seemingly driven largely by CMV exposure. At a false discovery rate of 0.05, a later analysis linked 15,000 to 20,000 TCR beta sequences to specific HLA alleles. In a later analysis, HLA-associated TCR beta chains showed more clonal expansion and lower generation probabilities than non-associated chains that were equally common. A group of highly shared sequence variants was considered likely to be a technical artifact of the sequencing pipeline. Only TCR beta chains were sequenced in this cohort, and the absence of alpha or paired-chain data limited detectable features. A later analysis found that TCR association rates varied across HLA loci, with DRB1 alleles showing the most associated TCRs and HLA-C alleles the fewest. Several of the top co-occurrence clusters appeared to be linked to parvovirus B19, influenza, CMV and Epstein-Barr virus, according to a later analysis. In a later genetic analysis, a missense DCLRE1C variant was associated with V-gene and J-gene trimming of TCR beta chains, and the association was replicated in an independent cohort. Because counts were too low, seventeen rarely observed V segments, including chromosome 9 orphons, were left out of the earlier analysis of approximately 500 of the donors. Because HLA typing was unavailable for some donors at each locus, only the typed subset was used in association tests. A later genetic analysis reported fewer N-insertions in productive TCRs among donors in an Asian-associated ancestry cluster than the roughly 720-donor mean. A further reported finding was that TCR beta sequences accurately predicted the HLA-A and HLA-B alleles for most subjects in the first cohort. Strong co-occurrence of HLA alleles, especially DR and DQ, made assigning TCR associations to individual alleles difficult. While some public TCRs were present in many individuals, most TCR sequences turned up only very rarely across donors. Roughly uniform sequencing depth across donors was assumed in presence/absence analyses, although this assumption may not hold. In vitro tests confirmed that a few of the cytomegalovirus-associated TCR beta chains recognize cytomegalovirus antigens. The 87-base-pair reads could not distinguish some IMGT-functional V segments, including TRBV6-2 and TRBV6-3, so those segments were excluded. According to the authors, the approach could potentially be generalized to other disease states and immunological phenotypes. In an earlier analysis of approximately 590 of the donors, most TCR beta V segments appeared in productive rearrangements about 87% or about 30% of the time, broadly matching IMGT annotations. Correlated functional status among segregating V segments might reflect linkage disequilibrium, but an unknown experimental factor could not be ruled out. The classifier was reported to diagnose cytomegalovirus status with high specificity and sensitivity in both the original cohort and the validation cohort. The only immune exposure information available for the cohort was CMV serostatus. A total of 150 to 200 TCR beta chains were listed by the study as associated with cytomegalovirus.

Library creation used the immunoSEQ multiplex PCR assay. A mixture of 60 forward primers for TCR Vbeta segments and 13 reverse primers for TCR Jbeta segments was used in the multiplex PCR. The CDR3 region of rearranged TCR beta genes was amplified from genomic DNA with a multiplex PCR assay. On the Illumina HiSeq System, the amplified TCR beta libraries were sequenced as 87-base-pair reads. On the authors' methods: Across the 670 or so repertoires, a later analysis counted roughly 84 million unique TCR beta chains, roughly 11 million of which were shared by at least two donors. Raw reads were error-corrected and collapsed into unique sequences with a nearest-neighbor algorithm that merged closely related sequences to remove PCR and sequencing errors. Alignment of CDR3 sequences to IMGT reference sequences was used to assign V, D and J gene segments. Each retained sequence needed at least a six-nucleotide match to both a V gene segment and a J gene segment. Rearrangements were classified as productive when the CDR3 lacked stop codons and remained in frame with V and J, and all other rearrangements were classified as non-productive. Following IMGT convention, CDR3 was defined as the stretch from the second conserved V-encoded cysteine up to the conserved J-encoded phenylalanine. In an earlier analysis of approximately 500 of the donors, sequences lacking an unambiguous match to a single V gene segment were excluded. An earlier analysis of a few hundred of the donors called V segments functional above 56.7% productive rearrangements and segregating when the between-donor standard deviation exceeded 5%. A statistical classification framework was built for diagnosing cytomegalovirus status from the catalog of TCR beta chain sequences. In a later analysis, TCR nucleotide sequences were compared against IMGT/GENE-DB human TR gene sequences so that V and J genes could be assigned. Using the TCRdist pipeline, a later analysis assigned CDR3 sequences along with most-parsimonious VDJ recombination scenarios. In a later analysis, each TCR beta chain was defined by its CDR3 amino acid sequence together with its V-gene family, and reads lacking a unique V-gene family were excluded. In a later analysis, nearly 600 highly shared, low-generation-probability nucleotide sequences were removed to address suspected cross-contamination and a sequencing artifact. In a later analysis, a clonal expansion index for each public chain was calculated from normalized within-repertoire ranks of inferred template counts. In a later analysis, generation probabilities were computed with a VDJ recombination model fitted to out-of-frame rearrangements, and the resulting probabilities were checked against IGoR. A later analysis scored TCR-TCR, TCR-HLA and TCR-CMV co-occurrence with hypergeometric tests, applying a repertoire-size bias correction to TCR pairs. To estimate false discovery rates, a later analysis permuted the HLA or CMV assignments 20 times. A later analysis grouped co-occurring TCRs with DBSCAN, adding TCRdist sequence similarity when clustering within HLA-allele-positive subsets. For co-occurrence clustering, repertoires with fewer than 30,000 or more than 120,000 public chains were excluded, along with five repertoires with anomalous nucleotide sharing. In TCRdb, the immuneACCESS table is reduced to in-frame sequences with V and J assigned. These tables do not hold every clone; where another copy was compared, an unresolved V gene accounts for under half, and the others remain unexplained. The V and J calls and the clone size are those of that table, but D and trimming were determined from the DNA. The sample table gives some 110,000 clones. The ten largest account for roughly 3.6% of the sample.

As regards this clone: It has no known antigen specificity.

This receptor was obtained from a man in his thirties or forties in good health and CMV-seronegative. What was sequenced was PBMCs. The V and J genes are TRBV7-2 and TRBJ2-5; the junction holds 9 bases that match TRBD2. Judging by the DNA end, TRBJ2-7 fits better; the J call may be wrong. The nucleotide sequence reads TGTGCCAGCAGCTTCCAGCGGGGGGACTACGAGCAGTACTTC. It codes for CASSFQRGDYEQYF.